These 14 T cell receptor beta chains were sequenced from one sample in a study of identical twins. MiXCR, run by TCRdb on the 5' RACE reads, gives a single entry per CDR3 protein. The sample lists some 330,000 distinct CDR3 sequences; approximately 8.8% were seen once. Sequencing used naive T cells sorted from blood. Receptors originate from a woman aged 45-65 years in good health.

This clonotype was found a few times. The V gene is TRBV10-3, the J gene TRBJ1-4; D ambiguous. Germline CDR1 and CDR2: ENHRY and SYGVKD. Trimming cost V 4 bases and J 1 base, with 10 bases left between them. This CDR3 has 15 amino acids. CDR3 DNA: TGTGCCATCAGTGTAACTGGTGAAACTAATGAAAAACTGTTTTTT. The encoded protein is CAISVTGETNEKLFF.

A few counts support this clonotype. This chain joins TRBV12-3 or TRBV12-4 and TRBJ1-2, with D possibly TRBD1 on 6 matching bases. The CDR3 is made up of 13 amino acids. The V gene lost 1 base and the J gene lost 5 bases, with 8 bases spanning the gap. CDR3 sequence reads: CASSLDRVYGYTF. The CDR3 DNA reads as TGTGCCAGCAGTTTAGACAGGGTGTATGGCTACACCTTC.

The chain joins TRBV7-9 to TRBJ2-1; the D call may be TRBD1 or TRBD2 (5 bases each). This CDR3 contains 15 residues. Per the germline V gene, CDR1 is SEHNR and CDR2 is FQNEAQ (reference sequence). The V and J ends lost 4 bases and 7 bases respectively, with 17 bases between them. For the CDR3, the DNA is TGTGCCAGCAGCTCGGGGACCGGGCACGCGAATGAGCAGTTCTTC. Translation gives CASSSGTGHANEQFF.

The V gene is TRBV4-1, the J gene TRBJ2-7; D call uncertain. Germline V gene lookup returns CDR1 MGHRA and CDR2 YSYEKL. CDR3 size: 13 residues. V was cut by 2 bases and J by 6 bases, with 11 bases left in between. The CDR3: CASSQSAGFEQYV. CDR3 coding DNA: TGCGCCAGCAGCCAATCGGCCGGGTTCGAGCAGTACGTC.

The sample holds a few counts of this clonotype. The genes are TRBV20-1 and TRBJ1-4; tentative D call: TRBD1 (6 bases). The germline gives CDR1 DFQATT, CDR2 SNEGSKA (reference sequence). With 6 bases removed from V and 8 bases from J, the gap between germline ends came to 16 bases. This CDR3 region has 13 residues. CDR3 coding DNA: TGCAGTGCCCAAAACAGGGTCGGGGAAAAACTGTTTTTT. Translated: CSAQNRVGEKLFF.

The chain has TRBV3-1 and TRBJ1-2, with D unresolved. Germline V gene data show CDR1 as LGHDT and CDR2 as YNNKEL (reference sequence). V was cut by 0 bases and J by 4 bases, with 9 bases left in between. CDR3 length equals 14 residues. CDR3 sequence: CASSQDPVIYGYTF. CDR3 DNA sequence: TGTGCCAGCAGCCAAGATCCGGTGATCTATGGCTACACCTTC.

This clonotype showed up many times. The genes are TRBV5-1 and TRBJ2-1, with D possibly matching TRBD2 (6 bases). V lost 3 bases and J 9 bases, leaving 16 bases between the germline ends. This CDR3 contains 14 residues. The germline V gene has CDR1 SGHRS and CDR2 YFSETQ. In DNA form, the CDR3 reads TGCGCCAGCAGCTGGACGGGAGAGGGTGGTGAGCAGTTCTTC. Its protein is CASSWTGEGGEQFF.

The chain is built from TRBV20-1 and TRBJ2-5; D may correspond to TRBD1 or TRBD2 (5 bases each). Per the germline V gene, CDR1 is DFQATT and CDR2 is SNEGSKA (reference sequence). The CDR3 has 16 amino acids. Trimming removed 7 bases at V and 0 bases at J, with 21 bases between. The CDR3 DNA is TGCAGTGTTCCGCCGACAGCAGGCGGGTACCAAGAGACCCAGTACTTC. Translating gives CSVPPTAGGYQETQYF.

The table lists this clonotype with many counts. The chain is built from TRBV27 and TRBJ2-1; the D is unclear. Germline CDR1 reads MNHEY; CDR2 reads SMNVEV (reference sequence). The CDR3 extends over 14 amino acids. Trimming took 2 bases from V and 3 from J, leaving 8 bases between them. The CDR3 nucleotides read TGTGCCAGCAGTTTACTGGCAGACTACAATGAGCAGTTCTTC. It translates to CASSLLADYNEQFF.

The table lists this clonotype with a few counts. The V and J genes are TRBV18 and TRBJ2-7; D is perhaps TRBD1 (6 bases). There are 16 residues in the CDR3. The V gene's germline CDR1 is KGHSH and CDR2 LQKENI. V was clipped by 2 bases and J by 9 bases, with 23 bases between them. This CDR3 reads CASSPTGTHRTTRQYF. CDR3 bases: TGTGCCAGCTCACCAACCGGGACACACCGAACTACGCGGCAGTACTTC. The complete variable domain, with remaining parts taken from reference TRBV18 and TRBJ2-7, reads NAGVMQNPRHLVRRRGQEARLRCSPMKGHSHVYWYRQLPEEGLKFMVYLQKENIIDESGMPKERFSAEFPKEGPSILRIQQVVRGDSAAYFCASSPTGTHRTTRQYFGPGTRLTVT.

Concerning this clonotype itself: This may be a read error: a much more frequent sequence differs by one nucleotide. The chain is built from TRBV5-1 and TRBJ2-2; D is possibly TRBD2 (6 bases). The germline V and J ends were trimmed by 1 base and 7 bases, with 17 bases remaining between them. CDR1 and CDR2 (germline): SGHRS, YFSETQ. The CDR3 has 16 amino acids. This chain's CDR3 is CASSLTSRPWDGELFF. DNA for the CDR3: TGCGCCAGCAGCTTGACTAGCAGACCGTGGGACGGGGAGCTGTTTTTT.

The CDR3 sequence is CASSQDNPASGRPYNEQFF. In nucleotides, the CDR3 is TGTGCCAGCAGCCAAGATAATCCGGCTAGCGGGAGGCCCTACAATGAGCAGTTCTTC. This chain joins TRBV3-1 and TRBJ2-1, with 11 nucleotides matching TRBD2. Germline assignment: CDR1 LGHDT and CDR2 YNNKEL (reference sequence). V trimming: 0 bases; J trimming: 2 bases; junction bases outside the gene matches: 9. CDR3 length equals 19 residues.

The rearrangement uses TRBV27 and TRBJ2-1; 12 bases line up with TRBD2. The V gene's germline CDR1 is MNHEY and CDR2 SMNVEV (reference sequence). The trim removed 3 bases at V and 5 bases at J, leaving 11 bases unmatched. The CDR3 is 18 residues long. CDR3 in amino acids: CASSFLGLAGSTDNEQFF. The CDR3 DNA follows: TGTGCCAGCAGTTTTTTAGGACTAGCGGGAAGTACTGACAATGAGCAGTTCTTC.

The chain employs TRBV18 and TRBJ2-5; 9 nucleotides align to TRBD1. Trimming at V came to 3 bases and at J to 1 base, leaving 6 bases not matched to a gene. CDR1 and CDR2 from the germline V gene are KGHSH and LQKENI. The CDR3 spans 16 residues. CDR3 nucleotides: TGTGCCAGCTCACCTTGGACAGGGGACCTCCAAGAGACCCAGTACTTC. Translated: CASSPWTGDLQETQYF. The whole variable domain, remainder taken from reference TRBV18 and TRBJ2-5, is NAGVMQNPRHLVRRRGQEARLRCSPMKGHSHVYWYRQLPEEGLKFMVYLQKENIIDESGMPKERFSAEFPKEGPSILRIQQVVRGDSAAYFCASSPWTGDLQETQYFGPGTRLLVL.